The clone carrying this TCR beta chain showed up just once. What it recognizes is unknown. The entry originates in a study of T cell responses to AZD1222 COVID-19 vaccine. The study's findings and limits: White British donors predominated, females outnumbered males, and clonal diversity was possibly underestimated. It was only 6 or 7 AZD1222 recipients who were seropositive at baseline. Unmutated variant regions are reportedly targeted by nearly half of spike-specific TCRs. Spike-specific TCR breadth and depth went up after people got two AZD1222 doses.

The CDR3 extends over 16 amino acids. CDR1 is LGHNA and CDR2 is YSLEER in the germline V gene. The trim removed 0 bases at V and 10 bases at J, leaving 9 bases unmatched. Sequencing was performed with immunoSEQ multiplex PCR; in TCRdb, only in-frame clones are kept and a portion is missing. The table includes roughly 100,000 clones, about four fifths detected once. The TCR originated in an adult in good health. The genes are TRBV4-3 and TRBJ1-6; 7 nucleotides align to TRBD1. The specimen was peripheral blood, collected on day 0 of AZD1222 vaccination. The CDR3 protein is CASSQDRAGGRSPLHF. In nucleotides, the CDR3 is TGCGCCAGCAGCCAAGATCGGGCAGGGGGGAGGTCACCCCTCCACTTT.